The table lists the clone carrying this TCR beta chain with a count of one. This record belongs to a study of blood T cell repertoires in COVID-19. Trimming stripped 4 bases from V and 5 bases from J, with 8 bases between. The CDR3 is made up of 12 amino acids. Per the germline V gene, CDR1 is MDHEN and CDR2 is SYDVKM. Profiling relied on immunoSEQ multiplex PCR, and the TCRdb table lists in-frame clones only, not all of them. The sample holds some 300,000 clones, approximately 84% seen once. The TCR comes from a woman under 40 who had recovered from COVID-19. V and J are TRBV28 and TRBJ1-1; no clear D. The sequenced material came from PBMCs or T cells enriched from blood (not recorded which). The CDR3 nucleotides read TGTGCCAGCAGTTACTACGAGACTGAAGCTTTCTTT. It specifies CASSYYETEAFF.